This T cell receptor (beta chain) was captured in a study of human T cells and chemical hapten exposure. Concerning this clonotype itself: The antigen remains undetermined. A much larger clone differs by one base, so this may be a read error.

Study-wide results and limits: Versus controls, expanded TCRs had significantly more large CDR3 similarity clusters. No change in TCRs above 1 in 1000 frequency was produced by DPC sensitization.

A single record per CDR3 protein comes from TCRdb applying MiXCR to the RACE reads. The sample holds about 380,000 distinct CDR3 sequences, about 6.3% seen once. Documented time point: patch test 2, 6 weeks after DPC sensitization. Treatment of the sample: therapeutic diphenylcyclopropenone sensitization with weekly scalp DPC. Blood collection took place prior to placing each patch test. The receptor was isolated from a woman aged 18-29 years with alopecia areata. Some clones in this sample may be carry-over from other donors' samples. This sample comprised whole blood, obtained in connection with sensitization to the hapten diphenylcyclopropenone (DPC).

CDR3 in amino acids: CAGSQERDQPQHF. The CDR3 region has the DNA TGTGCCGGCAGTCAGGAAAGGGATCAGCCCCAGCATTTT. The V gene is TRBV2, the J gene TRBJ1-5; D gene ambiguous. The CDR3 is 13 residues long. The V gene's germline CDR1 is SNHLY and CDR2 FYNNEI.